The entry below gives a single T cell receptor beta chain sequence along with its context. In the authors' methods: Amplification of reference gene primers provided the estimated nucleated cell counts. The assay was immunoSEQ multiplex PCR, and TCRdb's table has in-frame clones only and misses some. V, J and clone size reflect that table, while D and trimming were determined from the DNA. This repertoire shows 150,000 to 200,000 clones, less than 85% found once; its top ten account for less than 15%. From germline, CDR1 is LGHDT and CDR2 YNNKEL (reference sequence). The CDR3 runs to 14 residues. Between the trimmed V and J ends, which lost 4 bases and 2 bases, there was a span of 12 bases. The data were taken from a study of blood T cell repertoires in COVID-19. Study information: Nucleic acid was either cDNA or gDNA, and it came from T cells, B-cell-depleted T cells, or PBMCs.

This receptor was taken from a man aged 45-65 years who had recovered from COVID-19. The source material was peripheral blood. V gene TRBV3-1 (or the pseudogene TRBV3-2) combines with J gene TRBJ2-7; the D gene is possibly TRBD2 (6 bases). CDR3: CASSPQRRAYEQYF. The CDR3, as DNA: TGTGCCAGCAGCCCACAGAGGAGGGCCTACGAGCAGTACTTC.